This T cell receptor beta chain was retrieved from a study of shared clonotypes between healthy human individuals. Germline V gene data show CDR1 as DFQATT and CDR2 as SNEGSKA (reference sequence). This CDR3 spans 10 amino acids. V shed 2 bases and J shed 10 bases, with 9 bases lying between them. TCRdb keeps only in-frame clones here, not all; method: immunoSEQ multiplex PCR. The sample gives under 1,100,000 clones, roughly 70% of which show up once; around 1.5% is in the top ten. This chain uses TRBV20-1 with TRBJ2-7; D is uncertain. The clonotype was recovered from a man younger than 35 in good health. Sequences were obtained from memory CD4+ T cells sorted from blood. Regarding subset: CD45RA-negative fraction. As DNA, the CDR3 is TGCAGTGCTAGACGGCAGGCCCAGTACTTC. It encodes CSARRQAQYF.